This T cell receptor beta chain stems from a study of early T cells in non-severe SARS-CoV-2 infection. Turning to the study itself: Chains were unpaired, as sequencing was done on bulk RNA from unsorted whole blood.

This CDR3 comprises 18 residues. Trimming stripped 5 bases from V and 0 bases from J, with 17 bases between. Germline loops: CDR1 SGHAT, CDR2 FQNNGV. In its sample, this clonotype was seen many times. Its target is not known. The protocol attached unique molecular identifiers to individual cDNA molecules. MiXCR, run by TCRdb on the 5' RACE reads, gives a single entry per CDR3 protein. This table has about 94,000 distinct CDR3 sequences, under 15% appearing once. Overall study findings and caveats: The VDJdb matching leaned toward anti-spike CD8 responses and overlooked private and CD4 specificities.

This chain joins TRBV11-2 and TRBJ2-6; TRBD2 is a possible D gene (7 bases). The specimen was whole blood. The TCR sequence derives from an adult who was a healthcare worker with PCR-confirmed SARS-CoV-2 infection or an uninfected control (not recorded which). The CDR3 bases are TGTGCCAGCAGCCGGGGGGCAGGATCATACTCTGGGGCCAACGTCCTGACTTTC. Amino acid sequence: CASSRGAGSYSGANVLTF. The full variable domain, completed using reference TRBV11-2 and TRBJ2-6, is EAGVAQSPRYKIIEKRQSVAFWCNPISGHATLYWYQQILGQGPKLLIQFQNNGVVDDSQLPKDRFSAERLKGVDSTLKIQPAKLEDSAVYLCASSRGAGSYSGANVLTFGAGSRLTVL.